Given below is one TCR beta chain in context. Its antigen is unidentified. This sample includes further DNA sequences coding for the same CDR3. This entry belongs to a study of graft-versus-host responses after intestinal transplantation. Points from the study as a whole: Association was observed between peak circulating GvH clone levels and early post-transplant HvG declines. Detected in recipient marrow were GvH clones, some of which were first observed in ileum or blood.

Some clones are missing from TCRdb's copy, which holds only in-frame ones; the method was immunoSEQ multiplex PCR. The sample contains around 89,000 clones, less than 95% of which appear only once. Germline V gene lookup returns CDR1 SGHRS and CDR2 YFSETQ. Trimming pared 1 base from V and 3 bases from J, leaving 11 bases between. This CDR3 is 14 amino acids long. Material: unstimulated CD8+ T cells sorted from spleen or lymph node cells, obtained before transplant. The genes are TRBV5-1 and TRBJ2-7; unclear D gene. This clonotype originated in a human donor who was the organ donor for an intestinal transplant. Written as DNA, the CDR3 is TGCGCCAGCAGCTTGTTTACCACAGACTACGAGCAGTACTTC. This encodes CASSLFTTDYEQYF.